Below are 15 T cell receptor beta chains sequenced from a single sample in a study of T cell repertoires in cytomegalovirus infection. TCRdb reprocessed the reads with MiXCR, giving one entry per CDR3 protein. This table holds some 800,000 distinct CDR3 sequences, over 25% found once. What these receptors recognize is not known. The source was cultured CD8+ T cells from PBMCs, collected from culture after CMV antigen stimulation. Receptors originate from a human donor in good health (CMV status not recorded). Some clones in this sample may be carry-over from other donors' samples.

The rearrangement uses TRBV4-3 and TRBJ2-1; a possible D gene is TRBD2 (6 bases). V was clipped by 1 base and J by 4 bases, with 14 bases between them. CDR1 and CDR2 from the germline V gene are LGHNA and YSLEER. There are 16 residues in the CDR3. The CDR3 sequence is CASSQGRGVPYNEQFF. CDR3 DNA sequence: TGCGCCAGCAGCCAAGGTCGCGGGGTCCCGTACAATGAGCAGTTCTTC.

The CDR3 spells CASSLTSGDLRNEQFF. CDR3 nucleotides: TGTGCCAGCAGTTTGACTAGCGGGGACTTACGGAATGAGCAGTTCTTC. The chain is built from TRBV28 and TRBJ2-1, with 11 bases that match TRBD2. V was clipped by 3 bases and J by 7 bases; unmatched bases: 8. This CDR3 comprises 16 residues. Germline CDR1 and CDR2: MDHEN and SYDVKM.

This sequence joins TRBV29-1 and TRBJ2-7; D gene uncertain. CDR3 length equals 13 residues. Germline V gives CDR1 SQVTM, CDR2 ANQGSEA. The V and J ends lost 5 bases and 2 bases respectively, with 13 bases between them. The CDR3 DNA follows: TGCAGCGTTACATCCCGTCGAGCCTACGAGCAGTACTTC. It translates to CSVTSRRAYEQYF.

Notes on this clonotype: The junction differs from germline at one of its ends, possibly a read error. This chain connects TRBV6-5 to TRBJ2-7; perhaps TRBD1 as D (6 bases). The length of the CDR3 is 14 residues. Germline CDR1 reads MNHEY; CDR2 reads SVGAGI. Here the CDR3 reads CTSSYSGARYEQYF. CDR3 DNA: TGTACCAGCAGTTACTCAGGGGCGCGGTACGAGCAGTACTTC.

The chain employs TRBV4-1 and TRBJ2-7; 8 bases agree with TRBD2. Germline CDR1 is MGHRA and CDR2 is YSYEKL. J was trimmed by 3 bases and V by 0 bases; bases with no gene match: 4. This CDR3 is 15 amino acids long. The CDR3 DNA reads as TGCGCCAGCAGCCAAGAGACGGGAGGGCTCTACGAGCAGTACGTC. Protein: CASSQETGGLYEQYV.

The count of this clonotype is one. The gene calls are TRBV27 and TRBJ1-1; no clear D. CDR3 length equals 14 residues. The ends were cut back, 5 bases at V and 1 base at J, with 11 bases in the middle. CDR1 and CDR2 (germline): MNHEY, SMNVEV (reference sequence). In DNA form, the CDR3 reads TGTGCCAGCAGTGGACTTGGGTCGAACACTGAAGCTTTCTTT. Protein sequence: CASSGLGSNTEAFF.

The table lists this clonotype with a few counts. The CDR3 nucleotides read TGTGCCAGCAGGGCCGGGACTAGCGGGTCCCCGGGCCACAATGAGCAGTTCTTC. Its translation is CASRAGTSGSPGHNEQFF. The rearrangement links TRBV6-2 or TRBV6-3 to TRBJ2-1; 12 nucleotides align to TRBD2. Germline V gene sequence: CDR1 MNHEY, CDR2 SVGEGT. This CDR3 spans 18 amino acids. Losses at the gene ends were 6 bases for V and 5 bases for J; bases not matched to a gene: 14.

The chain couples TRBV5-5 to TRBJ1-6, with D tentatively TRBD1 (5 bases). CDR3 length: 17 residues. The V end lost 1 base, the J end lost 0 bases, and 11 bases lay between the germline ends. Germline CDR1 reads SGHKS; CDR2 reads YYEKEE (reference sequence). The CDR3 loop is CASSLLGLSSYNSPLHF. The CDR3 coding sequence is TGTGCCAGCAGCTTGTTGGGGCTGAGCTCCTATAATTCACCCCTCCACTTT.

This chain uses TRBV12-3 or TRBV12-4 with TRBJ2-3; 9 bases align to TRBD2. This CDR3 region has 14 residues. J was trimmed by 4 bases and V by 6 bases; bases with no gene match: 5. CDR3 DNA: TGTGCCAGCAGGCGCGGGGGGGCTCCAGATACGCAGTATTTT. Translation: CASRRGGAPDTQYF.

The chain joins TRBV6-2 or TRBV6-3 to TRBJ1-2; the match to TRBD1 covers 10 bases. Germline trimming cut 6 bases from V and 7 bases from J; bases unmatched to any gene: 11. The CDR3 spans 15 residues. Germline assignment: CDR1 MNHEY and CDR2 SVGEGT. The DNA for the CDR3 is TGTGCCAGCAGAACCTCCGGGACAGGGGACAGTGGCTACACCTTC. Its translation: CASRTSGTGDSGYTF.

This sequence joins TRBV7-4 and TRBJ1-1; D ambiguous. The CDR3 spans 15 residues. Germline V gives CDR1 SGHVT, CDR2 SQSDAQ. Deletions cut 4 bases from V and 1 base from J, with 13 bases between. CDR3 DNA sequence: TGTGCCAGCAGCTCTACTACCTTCAGGAACACTGAAGCTTTCTTT. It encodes CASSSTTFRNTEAFF.

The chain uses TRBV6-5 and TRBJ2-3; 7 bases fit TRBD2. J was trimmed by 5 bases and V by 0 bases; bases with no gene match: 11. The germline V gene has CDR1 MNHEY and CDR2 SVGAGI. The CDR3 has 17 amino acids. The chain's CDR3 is CASSYSTSDLGLDTQYF. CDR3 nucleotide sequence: TGTGCCAGCAGTTACTCAACTAGCGATCTCGGGCTAGATACGCAGTATTTT.

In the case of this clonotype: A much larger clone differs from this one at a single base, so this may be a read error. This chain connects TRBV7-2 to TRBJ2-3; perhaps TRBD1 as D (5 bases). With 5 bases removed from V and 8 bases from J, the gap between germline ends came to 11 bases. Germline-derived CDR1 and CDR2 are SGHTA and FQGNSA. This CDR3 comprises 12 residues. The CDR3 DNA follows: TGTACCAGCAGCACCCAGCAGGGTACGCAGTATTTT. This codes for CTSSTQQGTQYF. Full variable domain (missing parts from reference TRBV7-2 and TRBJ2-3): GAGVSQSPSNKVTEKGKDVELRCDPISGHTALYWYRQSLGQGLEFLIYFQGNSAPDKSGLPSDRFSAERTGGSVSTLTIQRTQQEDSAVYLCTSSTQQGTQYFGPGTRLTVL.

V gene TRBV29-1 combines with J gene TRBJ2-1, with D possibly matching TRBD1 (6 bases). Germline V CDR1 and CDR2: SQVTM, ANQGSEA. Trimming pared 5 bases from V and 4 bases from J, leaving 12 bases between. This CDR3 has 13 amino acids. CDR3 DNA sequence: TGCAGCGTTTTTCCGGGACAATACAATGAGCAGTTCTTC. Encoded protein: CSVFPGQYNEQFF.

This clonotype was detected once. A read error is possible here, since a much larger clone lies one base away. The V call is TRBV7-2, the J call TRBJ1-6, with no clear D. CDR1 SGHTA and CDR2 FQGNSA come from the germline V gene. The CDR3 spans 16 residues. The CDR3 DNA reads TGTGGCAGCAGCTTCCCGAATGTGGGGAACGGTTCACCCCTCCACTTT. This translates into CGSSFPNVGNGSPLHF.